The 8 T cell receptor beta chains below come from one sample, sequenced in a study of blood T cell repertoires in COVID-19. Generated by immunoSEQ multiplex PCR, the TCRdb table keeps only in-frame clones and is missing some. The sample consists of some 240,000 clones, roughly four fifths of them appearing once. Sequencing input: peripheral blood. The receptor source for this set is a woman of 80 years or more with acute or convalescent COVID-19.

The rearrangement links TRBV5-1 to TRBJ2-3; TRBD2 matches 9 bases. Germline CDR1 reads SGHRS; CDR2 reads YFSETQ. The CDR3 consists of 16 residues. V lost 0 bases, J lost 2 bases, and 4 bases stayed unmatched. CDR3 coding DNA: TGCGCCAGCAGCTTGGATAGCGGGGGACTCACAGATACGCAGTATTTT. This codes for CASSLDSGGLTDTQYF.

The chain combines TRBV9 with TRBJ2-2; 12 nucleotides align to TRBD1. CDR1 is SGDLS and CDR2 is YYNGEE in the germline V gene. With 4 bases clipped from V and 2 bases from J, the junction kept 6 bases outside the gene matches. The CDR3 spans 17 residues. The CDR3: CASSRGTGGANTGELFF. As DNA, the CDR3 is TGTGCCAGCAGCAGAGGGACAGGGGGCGCTAACACCGGGGAGCTGTTTTTT.

This sequence joins TRBV9 and TRBJ2-2; TRBD2 aligns across 9 bases. CDR3 length: 17 residues. Trimming removed 4 bases from V and 3 bases from J; junction bases left unmatched: 10. Germline V gene lookup returns CDR1 SGDLS and CDR2 YYNGEE. DNA of the CDR3: TGTGCCAGCAGCACCCGTGGGACTAGCAGTTACACCGGGGAGCTGTTTTTT. Its translation is CASSTRGTSSYTGELFF.

The V gene is TRBV2, the J gene TRBJ2-2; TRBD2 agrees at 8 bases. Losses at the gene ends were 4 bases for V and 6 bases for J; bases not matched to a gene: 7. The germline gives CDR1 SNHLY, CDR2 FYNNEI. The CDR3 sequence is 15 residues long. DNA of the CDR3: TGTGCCAGCAGTGGGTGGCGGGGGGCCCCCGGGGAGCTGTTTTTT. It specifies CASSGWRGAPGELFF.

The chain combines TRBV10-2 with TRBJ2-7, with 10 bases that match TRBD2. The CDR3 totals 14 residues. Per germline, CDR1 WSHSY and CDR2 SAAADI. The V gene end was trimmed by 3 bases and the J gene end by 8 bases; junction bases not matched to a gene: 7. The CDR3 spells CASSDPSGGRQQYF. CDR3 DNA sequence: TGCGCCAGCAGTGACCCTAGCGGGGGTAGGCAGCAGTACTTC.

The V call is TRBV12-3 or TRBV12-4, the J call TRBJ2-1; maybe TRBD1 (7 bases). The CDR3 length is 13 residues. V lost 5 bases and J 9 bases, leaving 14 bases between the germline ends. The CDR3 bases are TGTGCCAGCAGTACCAGGGGGGTCGGTGAGCAGTTCTTC. Protein sequence: CASSTRGVGEQFF.

The rearrangement links TRBV29-1 to TRBJ1-1; no definite D call. Trimming left V 5 bases short and J 2 bases short, with 6 bases between. Germline-derived CDR1 and CDR2 are SQVTM and ANQGSEA. The CDR3 has 11 residues. In DNA form, the CDR3 reads TGCAGCGTTTACAGAAACACTGAAGCTTTCTTT. Its protein is CSVYRNTEAFF.

The rearrangement joins TRBV19 to TRBJ2-2, with 8 bases that match TRBD1. CDR1 is LNHDA and CDR2 is SQIVND in the germline V gene (reference sequence). V was clipped by 4 bases and J by 8 bases; unmatched bases: 6. There are 14 residues in the CDR3. CDR3 sequence reads: CASSSGTGGGELFF. CDR3 nucleotides: TGTGCCAGTAGTAGCGGGACAGGAGGAGGGGAGCTGTTTTTT.